One sample yielded the 25 T cell receptor beta chains listed below, sequenced in a study of radiation and T cells in renal cell carcinoma (dated by TCRdb to about 2020). The time point label on this specimen signifies: blood 2 weeks post-SBRT. The meaning of the sample's treatment or condition label: 15 Gy SBRT to primary tumor, nephrectomy 4 weeks later. Library preparation employed the immunoSEQ multiplex PCR assay. TCRdb retrieved this table from immuneACCESS and kept in-frame rearrangements only. Not all clones are present; in checked studies, unresolved V genes account for under half, and no reason is known for the remainder. The sample includes about 26,000 clones, with approximately 81% observed a single time. The ten largest clones represent about a third of the sample. Specimen: blood, collected from a patient whose treatment included radiotherapy and nephrectomy. The receptor source for this set is a man aged 60 to 69 with renal cell carcinoma.

The chain combines TRBV21-1 with TRBJ2-7; whether TRBD1, the table's D call, matches the DNA was not checked. TRBV21-1 is a listed pseudogene. The CDR3 is 16 amino acids. CDR3 residues: CASSRVHRDSSYEQYF. The CDR3 DNA follows: TGTGCCAGCAGCAGGGTACACCGGGACAGCTCCTACGAGCAGTACTTC.

The V call is TRBV7-2, the J call TRBJ2-3; D could derive from TRBD1 or TRBD2 (6 bases each). This CDR3 contains 17 residues. The germline V and J ends were trimmed by 7 bases and 5 bases, with 25 bases remaining between them. The germline V gene encodes CDR1 SGHTA and CDR2 FQGNSA. DNA for the CDR3: TGTGCCAGCACCGCAGCGGGTGTCAGGGGAGTTGGAGATACGCAGTATTTT. Translating gives CASTAAGVRGVGDTQYF.

The chain is built from TRBV9 and TRBJ1-4, with D unresolved. The V gene's germline CDR1 is SGDLS and CDR2 YYNGEE. The CDR3 is 17 residues long. V lost 0 bases to trimming and J lost 0 bases, with 12 bases between them. CDR3 sequence: CASSVGMLGATNEKLFF. CDR3 DNA: TGTGCCAGCAGCGTAGGCATGTTGGGAGCAACTAATGAAAAACTGTTTTTT.

J is TRBJ2-5 and V is TRBV5-6, with a weak D call TRBD2 (6 bases). Germline-derived CDR1 and CDR2 are SGHDT and YYEEEE. The V end was cut by 0 bases, the J end by 7 bases, with 13 bases between. The CDR3 consists of 14 residues. In DNA form, the CDR3 reads TGTGCCAGCAGCTTGGGGATAGCGGAGGGGACCCAGTACTTC. This sequence encodes CASSLGIAEGTQYF.

This clone was seen only a few times. The chain recombines TRBV12-5 with TRBJ2-5; 10 bases are a match to TRBD2. CDR1 LGHNT and CDR2 FRNRAP come from the germline V gene. J lost 5 bases, V lost 7 bases, and 4 bases had no gene match. CDR3 length: 13 amino acids. The CDR3 bases are TGTGCTAGTGCGGCTAGCGGGAGTGAGACCCAGTACTTC. Its translation: CASAASGSETQYF.

The CDR3 reads CASSDQGGYEQYF. The CDR3 DNA is TGTGCCAGCAGTGACCAGGGGGGATACGAGCAGTACTTC. V is TRBV6-1 and J is TRBJ2-7, with D possibly TRBD1 on 7 matching bases. Trimming took 3 bases from V and 4 from J, leaving 10 bases between them. Germline V gene lookup returns CDR1 MNHNS and CDR2 SASEGT. The CDR3 consists of 13 residues.

This chain joins TRBV5-5 and TRBJ1-3; D is perhaps TRBD1 (6 bases). This CDR3 spans 15 amino acids. V dropped 2 bases and J dropped 0 bases, with 9 bases sitting between them. Looked up from germline, CDR1 is SGHKS and CDR2 is YYEKEE (reference sequence). CDR3 bases: TGTGCCAGCAGCTTAGGACAGATCTCTGGAAACACCATATATTTT. It yields the protein CASSLGQISGNTIYF.

V and J are TRBV29-1 and TRBJ2-6; tentative D call: TRBD1 (6 bases). The CDR3 covers 14 residues. The ends were cut back, 2 bases at V and 4 bases at J, with 9 bases in the middle. Germline CDR1 is SQVTM and CDR2 is ANQGSEA. The CDR3 loop reads CSVETGTGANVLTF. In DNA, the CDR3 is TGCAGCGTTGAAACAGGGACCGGGGCCAACGTCCTGACTTTC.

The chain carries TRBV18 and TRBJ1-3; no clear D gene. The CDR3 is 14 amino acids. Trimming took 6 bases from V and 3 from J, leaving 12 bases between them. Per the germline V gene, CDR1 is KGHSH and CDR2 is LQKENI. The CDR3 region is CASSLSFNGNTIYF. CDR3 bases: TGTGCCAGCTCCCTGAGCTTCAATGGAAACACCATATATTTT.

The gene calls are TRBV7-2 and TRBJ2-7; D not resolved. V was pared by 1 base and J by 9 bases, with 13 bases between. The CDR3 is made up of 13 amino acids. Germline CDR1 and CDR2: SGHTA and FQGNSA. The CDR3 loop reads CASSLDPKSGQYF. CDR3 coding DNA: TGTGCCAGCAGCTTAGACCCGAAGTCCGGGCAGTACTTC.

This clone was seen once. The gene calls are TRBV5-5 and TRBJ1-2; tentatively, D is TRBD1 (5 bases). V lost 2 bases and J 7 bases, leaving 15 bases between the germline ends. The CDR3 has 14 amino acids. CDR1 and CDR2 from the germline V gene are SGHKS and YYEKEE (reference sequence). The CDR3 region is CASSFGAGFTGYTF. The CDR3 coding sequence is TGTGCCAGCAGCTTCGGGGCAGGGTTTACTGGCTACACCTTC.

The chain recombines TRBV9 with TRBJ1-6; D gene unclear. Germline V gene lookup returns CDR1 SGDLS and CDR2 YYNGEE. This CDR3 is 17 amino acids long. The V end lost 0 bases, the J end lost 1 base, and 11 bases lay between the germline ends. The CDR3 nucleotides read TGTGCCAGCAGCGTAGGGGTTCAGAAGTCCTATAATTCACCCCTCCACTTT. It encodes CASSVGVQKSYNSPLHF. The full variable domain, in which reference TRBV9 and TRBJ1-6 provide the parts outside the CDR3, is DSGVTQTPKHLITATGQRVTLRCSPRSGDLSVYWYQQSLDQGLQFLIQYYNGEERAKGNILERFSAQQFPDLHSELNLSSLELGDSALYFCASSVGVQKSYNSPLHFGNGTRLTVT.

The chain has TRBV28 and TRBJ1-2; 9 bases align to TRBD1. CDR3 length: 14 amino acids. V was pared by 2 bases and J by 4 bases, with 2 bases of the junction left unmatched. Germline values: CDR1 MDHEN, CDR2 SYDVKM. CDR3 DNA sequence: TGTGCCAGCAGTTTAAACAGGGGGCTCTATGGCTACACCTTC. This gives the protein CASSLNRGLYGYTF.

V gene TRBV28 combines with J gene TRBJ1-1, with 7 positions matching TRBD1. Germline V gives CDR1 MDHEN, CDR2 SYDVKM. J gave up 8 bases and V 7 bases, and 10 bases lay outside the gene matches. This CDR3 has 13 amino acids. The CDR3 sequence is CASILNQGVEAFF. DNA for the CDR3: TGTGCCAGCATCTTAAATCAGGGGGTAGAAGCTTTCTTT.

The chain carries TRBV7-8 and TRBJ2-5; the D gene is possibly TRBD2 (6 bases). Germline V gene sequence: CDR1 SGHVS, CDR2 FQNEAQ. CDR3 length: 17 amino acids. The germline V and J ends were trimmed by 1 base and 5 bases, with 20 bases remaining between them. CDR3 region: CASSLGSGTGAWETQYF. The CDR3 nucleotides read TGTGCCAGCAGCTTAGGCTCCGGGACTGGAGCGTGGGAGACCCAGTACTTC.

This clone occurred a few times. V and J are TRBV6-1 and TRBJ1-1; D remains unclear. The germline V gene encodes CDR1 MNHNS and CDR2 SASEGT. The CDR3 totals 10 residues. Trimming left V 2 bases short and J 10 bases short, with 5 bases between. CDR3 DNA: TGTGCCAGCAGTGAAATTCGAGCTTTCTTT. Translated, it gives CASSEIRAFF.

The chain is built from TRBV7-3 and TRBJ2-7; the match to TRBD1 covers 11 bases. Germline values: CDR1 SGHTA, CDR2 FQGTGA. This CDR3 contains 16 residues. The V and J ends lost 5 bases and 7 bases, in that order; junction bases with no gene match: 13. CDR3 in DNA: TGTGCCAGCAGCCCATACGCGGGACAGGGGGTTGGAGAGCAGTACTTC. As protein: CASSPYAGQGVGEQYF.

This chain connects TRBV5-1 to TRBJ2-1, with TRBD1 identical over 8 bases. The germline V gene has CDR1 SGHRS and CDR2 YFSETQ. This CDR3 comprises 15 residues. V gave up 0 bases and J gave up 3 bases; unmatched junction bases: 2. CDR3 bases: TGCGCCAGCAGCTTGGCAGGGGGCGGCTACAATGAGCAGTTCTTC. Encoded protein: CASSLAGGGYNEQFF.

This chain joins TRBV7-2 and TRBJ1-2; D gene uncertain. The V gene's germline CDR1 is SGHTA and CDR2 FQGNSA. CDR3 length: 12 residues. V shed 5 bases and J shed 4 bases, with 8 bases lying between them. CDR3 protein: CASSPMGYGYTF. CDR3 nucleotide sequence: TGTGCCAGCAGCCCCATGGGCTATGGCTACACCTTC.

This chain links TRBV30 with TRBJ2-5, with 8 bases that match TRBD2. From germline, CDR1 is GTSNPN and CDR2 SVGIG (reference sequence). V shed 3 bases and J 5 bases; nucleotides not matched to a gene: 14. The CDR3 is made up of 16 amino acids. This CDR3 is CAWRGGLQREWETQYF. CDR3 coding DNA: TGTGCCTGGAGGGGGGGACTTCAGCGGGAGTGGGAGACCCAGTACTTC.

The J gene is TRBJ2-7, the V gene TRBV6-5; 7 bases are shared with TRBD1. J was trimmed by 0 bases and V by 8 bases; bases with no gene match: 7. Per the germline V gene, CDR1 is MNHEY and CDR2 is SVGAGI. There are 14 residues in the CDR3. The CDR3 loop is CASGGRGFSYEQYF. CDR3 bases: TGTGCCAGCGGGGGCAGGGGGTTCTCCTACGAGCAGTACTTC.

This clone was detected many times. The chain joins TRBV27 to TRBJ1-4; D call uncertain. V lost 3 bases and J 3 bases, leaving 11 bases between the germline ends. The CDR3 totals 15 residues. CDR1 is MNHEY, CDR2 SMNVEV, per germline (reference sequence). CDR3 protein: CASSFDPFANEKLFF. In nucleotides, the CDR3 is TGTGCCAGCAGTTTTGACCCCTTTGCTAATGAAAAACTGTTTTTT.

This chain links TRBV5-1 with TRBJ2-7, with 11 bases identical to TRBD2. The germline gives CDR1 SGHRS, CDR2 YFSETQ. The CDR3 runs to 14 residues. The ends lost 4 bases at V and 3 bases at J; junction bases unmatched: 3. The CDR3 DNA follows: TGCGCCAGCAGCCCTAGCGGGAGGAACTACGAGCAGTACTTC. Translating gives CASSPSGRNYEQYF.

V and J are TRBV6-6 and TRBJ2-3, with D uncertain. Trimming removed 5 bases at V and 2 bases at J, with 5 bases between. CDR3 length equals 12 residues. Germline V gives CDR1 MNHNY, CDR2 SVGAGI (reference sequence). CDR3 sequence reads: CASSDPTDTQYF. CDR3 coding DNA: TGTGCCAGCAGTGACCCCACAGATACGCAGTATTTT.

This chain uses TRBV2 with TRBJ1-4; D is possibly TRBD1 (6 bases). Germline V gene lookup returns CDR1 SNHLY and CDR2 FYNNEI. V was cut by 5 bases and J by 7 bases, with 14 bases left in between. This CDR3 is built from 14 residues. This CDR3 reads CASSLQGTSEKLFF. CDR3 bases: TGTGCCAGCAGTCTACAGGGCACATCTGAAAAACTGTTTTTT.